Shown below are 8 T cell receptor beta chains from a single sample sequenced in a study of cytotoxic CD8 clonotypes in ibrutinib-treated CLL. The assay was immunoSEQ multiplex PCR, and TCRdb's table has in-frame clones only and misses some. The data contain hundreds of thousands of clones, 70% of them singletons. Material: PBMCs, obtained after 24 months of ibrutinib treatment. The receptors here all came from a human donor with chronic lymphocytic leukemia.

This chain connects TRBV9 to TRBJ2-1; 10 nucleotides line up with TRBD2. The CDR3 contains 15 residues. Germline lookup yields CDR1 SGDLS and CDR2 YYNGEE. Germline trimming cut 4 bases from V and 7 bases from J; bases unmatched to any gene: 8. The CDR3 coding sequence is TGTGCCAGCAGCACACGCAGCGGGAGGGGGAATGAGCAGTTCTTC. It translates to CASSTRSGRGNEQFF.

Comments on this clone: A much bigger clone sits one base away, suggesting this may be a read error. The chain carries TRBV11-2 and TRBJ2-2; D is undetermined. The V gene lost 5 bases and the J gene lost 4 bases, with 5 bases spanning the gap. The germline CDR1 and CDR2 sequences are SGHAT and FQNNGV. This CDR3 has 12 amino acids. The CDR3 DNA reads as TGTGCCAGCAGCCCACTCACCGGGGAGCTGTTTTTT. Translated: CASSPLTGELFF.

The chain joins TRBV11-1 to TRBJ2-7; TRBD1 matches at 9 bases. The CDR3 is 15 amino acids. The V gene's germline CDR1 is SGHAT and CDR2 FQDESV (reference sequence). The V segment lost 1 base and the J segment 0 bases; nucleotides outside the gene matches: 1. CDR3 loop: CASSLVQGASYEQYF. As DNA, the CDR3 is TGTGCCAGCAGCTTAGTACAGGGGGCCTCCTACGAGCAGTACTTC. Filled out from reference TRBV11-1 and TRBJ2-7, the complete variable domain reads EAEVAQSPRYKITEKSQAVAFWCDPISGHATLYWYRQILGQGPELLVQFQDESVVDDSQLPKDRFSAERLKGVDSTLKIQPAELGDSAMYLCASSLVQGASYEQYFGPGTRLTVT.

V is TRBV2 and J is TRBJ2-7, with 8 bases lining up with TRBD2. Germline V gives CDR1 SNHLY, CDR2 FYNNEI. The CDR3 consists of 12 residues. J gave up 4 bases and V 8 bases, and 4 bases lay outside the gene matches. The CDR3 protein is CASQRESYEQYF. The CDR3, as DNA: TGTGCCAGCCAGCGGGAGTCTTACGAGCAGTACTTC.

The chain joins TRBV18 to TRBJ2-7; D may be TRBD1 or TRBD2 (6 bases each). In germline, CDR1 is KGHSH, CDR2 LQKENI. V was clipped by 6 bases and J by 2 bases, with 17 bases between them. The CDR3 length is 15 residues. CDR3 in DNA: TGTGCCAGCTCGACGGGGGCGGATTCGACCTACGAGCAGTACTTC. This sequence encodes CASSTGADSTYEQYF.

The gene calls are TRBV5-1 and TRBJ1-4, with a weak D call TRBD1 (5 bases). Trimming took 5 bases from V and 0 from J, leaving 11 bases between them. The CDR3 is 15 amino acids. The germline V gene encodes CDR1 SGHRS and CDR2 YFSETQ. Here the CDR3 reads CASSPQGATNEKLFF. CDR3 bases: TGCGCCAGCAGTCCTCAGGGTGCAACTAATGAAAAACTGTTTTTT.

This rearrangement joins TRBV9 to TRBJ2-1; TRBD1 agrees at 8 bases. Per the germline V gene, CDR1 is SGDLS and CDR2 is YYNGEE. The CDR3 is made up of 15 amino acids. The V and J ends lost 4 bases and 5 bases, in that order; junction bases with no gene match: 8. CDR3 coding DNA: TGTGCCAGCAGCAAAGGACAGGGACCCAACAATGAGCAGTTCTTC. This encodes CASSKGQGPNNEQFF.

This CDR3 is CASSTPVGKQFF. The CDR3 nucleotides are TGTGCCAGCAGCACCCCCGTCGGCAAGCAGTTCTTC. The genes are TRBV7-9 and TRBJ2-1; the D is unclear. The CDR3 totals 12 residues. The ends were cut back, 5 bases at V and 11 bases at J, with 13 bases in the middle. Germline lookup yields CDR1 SEHNR and CDR2 FQNEAQ (reference sequence). Looking up the rest from reference TRBV7-9 and TRBJ2-1 gives the full variable domain: DTGVSQNPRHKITKRGQNVTFRCDPISEHNRLYWYRQTLGQGPEFLTYFQNEAQLEKSRLLSDRFSAERPKGSFSTLEIQRTEQGDSAMYLCASSTPVGKQFFGPGTRLTVL.